Following are 19 T cell receptor beta chains from one sample sequenced in a study of siplizumab effects on memory and regulatory T cells. The table came from immunoSEQ multiplex PCR; TCRdb's copy has only in-frame clones and leaves some out. The repertoire holds about 50,000 clones, with roughly 90% as singletons. Sequencing used naive CD8+ T cells sorted from blood. The receptors here all came from a human donor in good health.

The rearrangement uses TRBV4-1 and TRBJ1-5; tentatively, D is TRBD1 (5 bases). The CDR3 has 17 amino acids. Germline CDR1 reads MGHRA; CDR2 reads YSYEKL. V was cut by 4 bases and J by 3 bases, with 19 bases left in between. Here the CDR3 DNA reads TGCGCCAGCAGCCCTCCCGGGACCCAATTGTCCAATCAGCCCCAGCATTTT. It yields the protein CASSPPGTQLSNQPQHF.

In nucleotides, the CDR3 is TGTGCCAGTCTACAGGGGGTTGGGACCCAGTACTTC. It encodes CASLQGVGTQYF. The chain employs TRBV2 and TRBJ2-5, with TRBD1 matching 8 bases. Germline V gene sequence: CDR1 SNHLY, CDR2 FYNNEI. The CDR3 consists of 12 residues. V lost 9 bases and J lost 7; bases outside the gene matches: 7. The complete variable domain, with remaining parts taken from reference TRBV2 and TRBJ2-5, reads EPEVTQTPSHQVTQMGQEVILRCVPISNHLYFYWYRQILGQKVEFLVSFYNNEISEKSEIFDDQFSVERPDGSNFTLKIRSTKLEDSAMYFCASLQGVGTQYFGPGTRLLVL.

This clone was detected a few times. The chain combines TRBV7-9 with TRBJ1-1, with D possibly being TRBD1 (5 bases). The CDR3 is made up of 13 amino acids. Looked up from germline, CDR1 is SEHNR and CDR2 is FQNEAQ (reference sequence). V was shortened by 3 bases and J by 7 bases, with 12 bases between the two germline ends. CDR3 in DNA: TGTGCCAGCAGCTTCGGGGCAGGCGTTGAAGCTTTCTTT. Translation: CASSFGAGVEAFF.

The table lists this clone with a count of one. V usage is TRBV4-1 and J usage is TRBJ1-2; no definite D call. CDR1 MGHRA and CDR2 YSYEKL come from the germline V gene. V lost 0 bases to trimming and J lost 5 bases, with 13 bases between them. The CDR3 length is 15 residues. CDR3 nucleotide sequence: TGCGCCAGCAGCCAAGATCCCGCGACCGCATATGGCTACACCTTC. It specifies CASSQDPATAYGYTF.

The CDR3 DNA follows: TGCGCCAGCAGCTTGTTTGTCTTTGGACAGGCGAACACCGGGGAGCTGTTTTTT. Encoded protein: CASSLFVFGQANTGELFF. The genes are TRBV5-1 and TRBJ2-2; 7 bases match TRBD1. Trimming cost V 1 base and J 0 bases; bases outside gene matches: 9. This CDR3 has 18 residues. The germline gives CDR1 SGHRS, CDR2 YFSETQ.

The CDR3 here is CASKNDGGGITDTQYF. CDR3 nucleotides: TGTGCCAGCAAGAATGACGGGGGGGGTATCACAGATACGCAGTATTTT. The V gene is TRBV2, the J gene TRBJ2-3; 8 positions match TRBD2. This CDR3 region has 16 residues. The trim removed 7 bases at V and 2 bases at J, leaving 11 bases unmatched. Germline V gene data show CDR1 as SNHLY and CDR2 as FYNNEI.

Regarding this clone: The sample carries other DNA sequences with the same CDR3. The rearrangement uses TRBV5-6 and TRBJ2-7; D not resolved. CDR3 length: 15 amino acids. Germline V gives CDR1 SGHDT, CDR2 YYEEEE. With 1 base removed from V and 4 bases from J, the gap between germline ends came to 15 bases. This CDR3 reads CASSLIRGFSYEQYF. The CDR3 nucleotides are TGTGCCAGCAGCTTGATCCGCGGCTTCTCTTACGAGCAGTACTTC.

The genes are TRBV11-3 and TRBJ2-5; a possible D gene is TRBD1 (6 bases). The CDR3 totals 12 residues. Trimming shortened V by 6 bases and J by 4 bases, and 9 bases separated the two germline ends. Looked up from germline, CDR1 is SGHNT and CDR2 is YENEEA. The DNA of the CDR3 is TGTGCCAGCAGAGGGGGATCAGAGACCCAGTACTTC. Translating gives CASRGGSETQYF.

The CDR3 region has the DNA TGTGCCAGCAGTCAGGGTTCCACCGGGGAGCTGTTTTTT. Translated, it gives CASSQGSTGELFF. The chain joins TRBV6-4 to TRBJ2-2, with D possibly matching TRBD1 (5 bases). The germline V gene encodes CDR1 MRHNA and CDR2 SNTAGT. The CDR3 covers 13 residues. V was shortened by 5 bases and J by 4 bases, with 8 bases between the two germline ends.

This sequence joins TRBV9 and TRBJ1-1, with TRBD1 identical over 7 bases. The CDR3 runs 15 residues. Germline V gene data show CDR1 as SGDLS and CDR2 as YYNGEE. With 2 bases clipped from V and 4 bases from J, the junction kept 8 bases outside the gene matches. The CDR3 loop reads CASSVISQGSTEAFF. The DNA of the CDR3 is TGTGCCAGCAGCGTCATATCACAGGGGAGCACTGAAGCTTTCTTT.

This chain links TRBV7-3 with TRBJ2-7, with 11 positions matching TRBD1. With 6 bases clipped from V and 3 bases from J, the junction kept 7 bases outside the gene matches. CDR1 SGHTA and CDR2 FQGTGA come from the germline V gene. The CDR3 has 15 amino acids. CDR3 amino acids: CASSLGTGGIYEQYF. The CDR3 nucleotides read TGTGCCAGCAGTTTAGGGACAGGGGGAATCTACGAGCAGTACTTC.

The chain uses TRBV19 and TRBJ2-1; TRBD2 is a possible D gene (6 bases). Between the trimmed V and J ends, which lost 3 bases and 13 bases, there was a span of 10 bases. This CDR3 comprises 11 residues. Germline V gene lookup returns CDR1 LNHDA and CDR2 SQIVND (reference sequence). The DNA for the CDR3 is TGTGCCAGTAGTATGGGACTTCTCCAGTTCTTC. Translating gives CASSMGLLQFF.

This sequence joins TRBV4-1 and TRBJ2-3; D might be TRBD1 or TRBD2, each matching 6 bases. The CDR3 has 14 residues. CDR1 is MGHRA, CDR2 YSYEKL, per germline. Trimming took 0 bases from V and 6 from J, leaving 10 bases between them. Here the CDR3 reads CASSQDTGADTQYF. DNA for the CDR3: TGCGCCAGCAGCCAAGATACGGGGGCGGATACGCAGTATTTT.

The gene calls are TRBV6-1 and TRBJ1-5; possibly TRBD1 for D (5 bases). CDR3 length: 14 residues. With 6 bases removed from V and 1 base from J, the gap between germline ends came to 10 bases. Germline V gene lookup returns CDR1 MNHNS and CDR2 SASEGT. Written as DNA, the CDR3 is TGTGCCAGCAGACTGGGGGGGAGCAATCAGCCCCAGCATTTT. Translated: CASRLGGSNQPQHF.

V is TRBV5-1 and J is TRBJ1-1; a possible D gene is TRBD1 (6 bases). V lost 0 bases to trimming and J lost 3 bases, with 12 bases between them. From germline, CDR1 is SGHRS and CDR2 YFSETQ. The CDR3 spans 15 residues. CDR3 sequence reads: CASSLAQGRDTEAFF. In nucleotides, the CDR3 is TGCGCCAGCAGCTTGGCACAGGGACGGGACACTGAAGCTTTCTTT.

The chain uses TRBV6-5 and TRBJ1-1; TRBD1 matches at 9 bases. This CDR3 has 15 amino acids. Unmatched junction bases numbered 11, after V lost 6 bases and J lost 6 bases. Looked up from germline, CDR1 is MNHEY and CDR2 is SVGAGI. In DNA, the CDR3 is TGTGCCAGCAGATCCCGGGACAGGGTCCTCGCTGAAGCTTTCTTT. This encodes CASRSRDRVLAEAFF.

This clone was picked up one time. The chain links TRBV6-1 to TRBJ2-7; the D gene is possibly TRBD1 (5 bases). The germline gives CDR1 MNHNS, CDR2 SASEGT. The CDR3 contains 12 residues. Deletions cut 2 bases from V and 3 bases from J, with 5 bases between. CDR3 sequence reads: CASSETGYEQYF. The CDR3 DNA reads as TGTGCCAGCAGTGAAACAGGCTACGAGCAGTACTTC.

The chain combines TRBV2 with TRBJ1-1; tentatively, D is TRBD1 (5 bases). Germline lookup yields CDR1 SNHLY and CDR2 FYNNEI. Between the trimmed V and J ends, which lost 3 bases and 5 bases, there was a span of 19 bases. CDR3 length: 16 residues. CDR3: CASSEFGGTGDTEAFF. As DNA, the CDR3 is TGTGCCAGCAGTGAGTTTGGGGGGACGGGGGATACTGAAGCTTTCTTT. The entire variable domain, with the rest obtained from reference TRBV2 and TRBJ1-1, is as follows: EPEVTQTPSHQVTQMGQEVILRCVPISNHLYFYWYRQILGQKVEFLVSFYNNEISEKSEIFDDQFSVERPDGSNFTLKIRSTKLEDSAMYFCASSEFGGTGDTEAFFGQGTRLTVV.

The chain links TRBV19 to TRBJ2-7; 9 positions agree with TRBD1. The CDR3 is 15 amino acids. The germline V gene has CDR1 LNHDA and CDR2 SQIVND (reference sequence). With V trimmed by 3 bases and J by 4 bases, 7 bases remained unmatched. The CDR3 is CASSMGQGIMYEQYF. The CDR3 region has the DNA TGTGCCAGTAGTATGGGACAGGGTATAATGTACGAGCAGTACTTC.